This TCR beta chain was captured in a study of cytomegalovirus exposure and HLA in healthy donors. Looking at the study overall: Counted in an early data release were about 80 million unique TCRs from HLA-typed donors. Study-level findings and limits: By HLA locus, TCR association rates varied in a later analysis, with DRB1 showing the most and HLA-C the fewest. It was reported that TCR beta sequences correctly inferred the HLA-A and HLA-B alleles for most subjects. Earlier analysis looked at TCR beta V segments, and most were productive about 90% or about 30% of the time.

Amplification used 60 Vbeta primers and 13 Jbeta primers. Sequencing used immunoSEQ multiplex PCR; TCRdb keeps in-frame clones, though not all of them. Of about 93,000 clones listed, 80% are singletons. A remark on this clone: Its antigen is unidentified.

The germline V gene has CDR1 SGHTA and CDR2 FQGTGA. Trimming cost V 5 bases and J 6 bases, with 12 bases left between them. This CDR3 spans 13 amino acids. The sample consisted of PBMCs. The rearrangement joins TRBV7-3 to TRBJ2-3, with D perhaps matching TRBD1 (6 bases). The TCR sequence derives from a man aged 25-45 years in good health and CMV-seronegative. Here the CDR3 reads CASSEAGADTQYF. The CDR3 DNA follows: TGTGCCAGCAGCGAGGCAGGGGCGGATACGCAGTATTTT.